Presented here are 10 T cell receptor beta chains from one specimen sequenced in a study of neurological immune-mediated disorders. TCRdb used MiXCR to reprocess the 5' RACE reads, holding one entry per CDR3 protein. The table records about 58,000 distinct CDR3 sequences, 3% to 4% of them present only once. Sequenced sample: PBMCs. The receptors were sampled from a woman aged 60-70 years with multiple sclerosis.

Notes on this clonotype: At one boundary the junction diverges from the germline segment, which might be a read error. CDR3 DNA sequence: TGTGCCAGCAGCCGGCTGGGTTCTGGGGCCAAAGTCCTGACTTTC. Translation gives CASSRLGSGAKVLTF. This chain joins TRBV28 and TRBJ2-6, with D tentatively TRBD1 (5 bases). CDR1 and CDR2 from the germline V gene are MDHEN and SYDVKM. The CDR3 is 15 amino acids.

This clonotype occurred many times. The V call is TRBV5-1, the J call TRBJ2-4, with 8 bases fitting TRBD2. After removal of 0 bases from V and 2 bases from J, the junction contained 7 bases not matched to a gene. CDR3 length: 17 amino acids. Germline V gene lookup returns CDR1 SGHRS and CDR2 YFSETQ. This CDR3 reads CASSLAGVAGTKNIQYF. The DNA for the CDR3 is TGCGCCAGCAGCTTGGCCGGGGTAGCGGGGACCAAAAACATTCAGTACTTC. Together with reference TRBV5-1 and TRBJ2-4, the CDR3 gives the full variable domain: KAGVTQTPRYLIKTRGQQVTLSCSPISGHRSVSWYQQTPGQGLQFLFEYFSETQRNKGNFPGRFSGRQFSNSRSEMNVSTLELGDSALYLCASSLAGVAGTKNIQYFGAGTRLSVL.

The sample holds a few counts of this clonotype. The V gene is TRBV10-3, the J gene TRBJ2-7, with TRBD2 matching over 10 bases. V lost 10 bases to trimming and J lost 0 bases; unmatched junction nucleotides: 3. The germline V gene encodes CDR1 ENHRY and CDR2 SYGVKD. This CDR3 comprises 13 residues. CDR3 sequence (DNA): TGTGCCACCGCTAGCGGGAGCTCCTACGAGCAGTACTTC. It specifies CATASGSSYEQYF.

This clonotype was observed many times. V usage is TRBV6-4 and J usage is TRBJ2-1; D uncertain. The CDR3 is 17 residues long. Deletions cut 4 bases from V and 0 bases from J, with 16 bases between. Germline assignment: CDR1 MRHNA and CDR2 SNTAGT. The CDR3, as DNA: TGTGCCAGCAGTGCCACCTTCTTCGGCAGCTCCTACAATGAGCAGTTCTTC. Its translation is CASSATFFGSSYNEQFF.

This clonotype was seen ten or more times. The genes are TRBV25-1 and TRBJ2-7; 7 bases map to TRBD1. V shed 6 bases, J shed 4 bases, and the junction held 12 bases outside the gene matches. Looked up from germline, CDR1 is MGHDK and CDR2 is SYGVNS. This CDR3 has 15 residues. For the CDR3, the DNA is TGTGCCAGCAGCGAACCCGGGACAGAGACTTACGAGCAGTACTTC. Translating gives CASSEPGTETYEQYF.

This clonotype has at least ten counts. This sequence joins TRBV9 and TRBJ2-7; 11 bases map to TRBD1. CDR1 and CDR2 (germline): SGDLS, YYNGEE. The CDR3 contains 14 residues. After removal of 0 bases from V and 7 bases from J, the junction contained 3 bases not matched to a gene. Here the CDR3 reads CASSVAGTGGEQYF. The CDR3 DNA follows: TGTGCCAGCAGCGTAGCTGGGACAGGGGGGGAGCAGTACTTC.

The chain carries TRBV7-6 and TRBJ2-2, with D perhaps matching TRBD1 (5 bases). The CDR3 has 15 residues. Trimming cost V 2 bases and J 4 bases, with 11 bases left between them. Per the germline V gene, CDR1 is SGHVS and CDR2 is FNYEAQ. The CDR3 reads CASSLMSGSTGELFF. The CDR3 bases are TGTGCCAGCAGCTTAATGTCAGGGTCCACCGGGGAGCTGTTTTTT.

This clonotype was recorded at least ten times. The chain employs TRBV6-5 and TRBJ1-6; no reliable D call. The germline V gene has CDR1 MNHEY and CDR2 SVGAGI. The CDR3 is made up of 17 amino acids. Trimming removed 5 bases from V and 0 bases from J, with 14 bases in between. The CDR3 reads CASSADGLSSYNSPLHF. CDR3 nucleotides: TGTGCCAGCAGTGCGGACGGATTAAGCTCCTATAATTCACCCCTCCACTTT.

This clonotype has more than one count but fewer than ten. A much larger clone lies one base from this, so it may be a read error. This CDR3 fails to terminate in the conserved phenylalanine or tryptophan, so it likely reflects a read error. The chain links TRBV5-1 to TRBJ2-5; the D gene could be TRBD1 or TRBD2 (5 bases each). The CDR3 length is 15 residues. Germline CDR1 reads SGHRS; CDR2 reads YFSETQ. V was pared by 3 bases and J by 2 bases, with 14 bases between. The CDR3 loop is CASSSGRTIQETQYC. The CDR3 nucleotides are TGCGCCAGCAGCTCGGGACGGACCATTCAAGAGACCCAGTACTGC.

This clonotype was picked up many times. The V call is TRBV28, the J call TRBJ2-5, with 11 nucleotides matching TRBD1. Germline trimming cut 0 bases from V and 5 bases from J; bases unmatched to any gene: 5. The CDR3 has 16 amino acids. Germline values: CDR1 MDHEN, CDR2 SYDVKM. The CDR3 protein is CASSLWDRGLGETQYF. CDR3 sequence (DNA): TGTGCCAGCAGTTTATGGGACAGGGGGCTCGGTGAGACCCAGTACTTC.